The 8 T cell receptor beta chains listed next were all sequenced from one sample in a study of cytomegalovirus exposure and HLA in healthy donors. PCR employed 60 Vbeta and 13 Jbeta primers. Here immunoSEQ multiplex PCR was the method, and the copy in TCRdb shows in-frame clones only, minus some. The sample has approximately 75,000 clones, about 79% seen once. Sequences were obtained from PBMCs. These receptors came from a man in his 70s in good health and CMV-seropositive.

The chain combines TRBV4-2 with TRBJ1-5, with D possibly matching TRBD1 (5 bases). V gave up 1 base and J gave up 6 bases, with 13 bases separating them. The germline V gene encodes CDR1 LGHNA and CDR2 YNFKEQ. The CDR3 is 15 residues long. CDR3 nucleotide sequence: TGTGCCAGCAGCCAAGTCTTACAGGCGAGTCAGCCCCAGCATTTT. Amino acid sequence: CASSQVLQASQPQHF.

The V gene is TRBV6-5, the J gene TRBJ2-7; 7 positions agree with TRBD2. J lost 4 bases, V lost 0 bases, and 3 bases had no gene match. Per the germline V gene, CDR1 is MNHEY and CDR2 is SVGAGI. The CDR3 runs to 14 residues. The CDR3 region is CASSYSRTSYEQYF. The CDR3 nucleotides are TGTGCCAGCAGTTACTCGAGGACTAGTTACGAGCAGTACTTC.

The V and J genes are TRBV5-1 and TRBJ2-1; the D is unclear. The CDR3 is made up of 14 amino acids. CDR1 SGHRS and CDR2 YFSETQ come from the germline V gene. V gave up 2 bases and J gave up 4 bases, with 10 bases separating them. CDR3 sequence reads: CASSFDTTYNEQFF. CDR3 in DNA: TGCGCCAGCAGCTTCGACACCACATACAATGAGCAGTTCTTC.

The V and J genes are TRBV29-1 and TRBJ1-2; TRBD1 might be the D (6 bases). Germline CDR1 is SQVTM and CDR2 is ANQGSEA. Trimming shortened V by 3 bases and J by 8 bases, and 19 bases separated the two germline ends. This CDR3 is 14 amino acids long. The CDR3 DNA follows: TGCAGCGTTGATCAAGGGGGTGGATTCGGGGGCTACACCTTC. It specifies CSVDQGGGFGGYTF. Variable domain in full (rest from reference TRBV29-1 and TRBJ1-2): SAVISQKPSRDICQRGTSLTIQCQVDSQVTMMFWYRQQPGQSLTLIATANQGSEATYESGFVIDKFPISRPNLTFSTLTVSNMSPEDSSIYLCSVDQGGGFGGYTFGSGTRLTVV.

The chain combines TRBV27 with TRBJ1-4; the D gene is possibly TRBD1 (6 bases). Deletions cut 1 base from V and 6 bases from J, with 12 bases between. CDR1 MNHEY and CDR2 SMNVEV come from the germline V gene (reference sequence). This CDR3 spans 15 amino acids. The DNA for the CDR3 is TGTGCCAGCAGTTTATTGCTAGGGGGGGATGAAAAACTGTTTTTT. Translated: CASSLLLGGDEKLFF.

This clone came up once. The junction departs from the called germline gene at one end, perhaps through a read error. The chain is built from TRBV7-9 and TRBJ1-5; no reliable D call. The germline CDR1 and CDR2 sequences are SEHNR and FQNEAQ (reference sequence). The CDR3 consists of 12 residues. This CDR3 is CSSSSSDQPQHF. The CDR3 DNA follows: TGTTCCAGCAGCTCCTCGGATCAGCCCCAGCATTTT.

J is TRBJ2-7 and V is TRBV7-2; 15 bases map to TRBD2. V lost 3 bases to trimming and J lost 7 bases; unmatched junction nucleotides: 4. The germline V gene has CDR1 SGHTA and CDR2 FQGNSA. The CDR3 has 15 residues. The CDR3 sequence: CASSLGLAGGWEQYF. The CDR3 DNA reads TGTGCCAGCAGCTTGGGACTAGCGGGAGGTTGGGAGCAGTACTTC.

The CDR3 sequence: CASSEYSAETQYF. CDR3 nucleotides: TGTGCCAGCAGTGAGTACTCCGCAGAGACCCAGTACTTC. The V and J genes are TRBV2 and TRBJ2-5, with D hard to call. The germline V gene encodes CDR1 SNHLY and CDR2 FYNNEI. V lost 3 bases to trimming and J lost 4 bases, with 9 bases between them. The CDR3 extends over 13 amino acids. Combining the CDR3 with reference TRBV2 and TRBJ2-5 gives the whole variable domain EPEVTQTPSHQVTQMGQEVILRCVPISNHLYFYWYRQILGQKVEFLVSFYNNEISEKSEIFDDQFSVERPDGSNFTLKIRSTKLEDSAMYFCASSEYSAETQYFGPGTRLLVL.